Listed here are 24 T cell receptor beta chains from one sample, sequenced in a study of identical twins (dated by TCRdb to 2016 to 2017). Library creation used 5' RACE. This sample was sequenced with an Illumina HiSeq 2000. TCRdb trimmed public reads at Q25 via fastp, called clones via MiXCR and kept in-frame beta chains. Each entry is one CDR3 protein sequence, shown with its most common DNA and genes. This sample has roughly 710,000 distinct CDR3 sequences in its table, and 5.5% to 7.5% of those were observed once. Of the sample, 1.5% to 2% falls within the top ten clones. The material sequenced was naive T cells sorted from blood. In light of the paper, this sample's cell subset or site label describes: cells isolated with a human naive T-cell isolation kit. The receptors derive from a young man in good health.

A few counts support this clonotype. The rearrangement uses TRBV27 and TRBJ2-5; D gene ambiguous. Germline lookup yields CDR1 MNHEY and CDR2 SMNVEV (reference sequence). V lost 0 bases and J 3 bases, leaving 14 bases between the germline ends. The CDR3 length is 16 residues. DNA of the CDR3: TGTGCCAGCAGTTTATCTTATCACCTATTAAAAGAGACCCAGTACTTC. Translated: CASSLSYHLLKETQYF.

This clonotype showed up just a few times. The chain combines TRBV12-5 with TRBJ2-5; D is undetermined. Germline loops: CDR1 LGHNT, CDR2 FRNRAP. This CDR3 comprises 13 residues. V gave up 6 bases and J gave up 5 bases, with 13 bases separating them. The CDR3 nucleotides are TGTGCTAGTGGCCTCGGACGGGTGGAGACCCAGTACTTC. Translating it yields CASGLGRVETQYF.

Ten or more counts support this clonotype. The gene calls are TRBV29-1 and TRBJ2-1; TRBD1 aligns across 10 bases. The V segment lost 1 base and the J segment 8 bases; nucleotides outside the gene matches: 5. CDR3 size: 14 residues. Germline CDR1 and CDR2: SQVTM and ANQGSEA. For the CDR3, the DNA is TGCAGCGTTGAAGTGGGACAGGGGATCGATGAGCAGTTCTTC. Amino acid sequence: CSVEVGQGIDEQFF.

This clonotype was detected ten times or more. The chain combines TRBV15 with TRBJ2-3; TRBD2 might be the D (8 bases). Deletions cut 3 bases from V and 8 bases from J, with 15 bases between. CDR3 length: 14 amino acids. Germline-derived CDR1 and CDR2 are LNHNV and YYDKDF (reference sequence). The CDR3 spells CATSSREGAGTQYF. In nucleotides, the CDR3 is TGTGCCACCAGCAGCCGGGAGGGGGCCGGTACGCAGTATTTT. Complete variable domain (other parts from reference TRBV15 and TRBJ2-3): DAMVIQNPRYQVTQFGKPVTLSCSQTLNHNVMYWYQQKSSQAPKLLFHYYDKDFNNEADTPDNFQSRRPNTSFCFLDIRSPGLGDTAMYLCATSSREGAGTQYFGPGTRLTVL.

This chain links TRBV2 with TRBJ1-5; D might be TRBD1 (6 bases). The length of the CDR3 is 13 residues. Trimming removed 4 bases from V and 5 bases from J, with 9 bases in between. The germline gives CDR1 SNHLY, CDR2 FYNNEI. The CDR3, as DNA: TGTGCCAGCAGTGCAGGGACATATCAGCCCCAGCATTTT. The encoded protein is CASSAGTYQPQHF.

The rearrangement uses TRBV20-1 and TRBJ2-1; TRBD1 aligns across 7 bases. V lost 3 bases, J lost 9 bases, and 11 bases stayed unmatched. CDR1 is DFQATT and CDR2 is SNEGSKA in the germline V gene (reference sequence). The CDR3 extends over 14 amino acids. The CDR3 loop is CSASSDRSYGEQFF. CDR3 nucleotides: TGCAGTGCTAGCTCGGACAGGTCCTATGGTGAGCAGTTCTTC.

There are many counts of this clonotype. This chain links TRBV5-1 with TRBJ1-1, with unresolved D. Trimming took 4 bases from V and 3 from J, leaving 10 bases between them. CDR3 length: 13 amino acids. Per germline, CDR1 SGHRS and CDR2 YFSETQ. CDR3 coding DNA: TGCGCCAGCAGCCCCCTGACGCACACTGAAGCTTTCTTT. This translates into CASSPLTHTEAFF.

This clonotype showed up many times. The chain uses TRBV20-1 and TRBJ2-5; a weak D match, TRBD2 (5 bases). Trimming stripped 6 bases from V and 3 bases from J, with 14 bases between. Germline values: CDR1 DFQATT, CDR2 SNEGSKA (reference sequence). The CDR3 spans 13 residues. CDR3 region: CSALSSAKETQYF. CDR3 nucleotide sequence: TGCAGTGCCCTTAGTAGCGCAAAAGAGACCCAGTACTTC.

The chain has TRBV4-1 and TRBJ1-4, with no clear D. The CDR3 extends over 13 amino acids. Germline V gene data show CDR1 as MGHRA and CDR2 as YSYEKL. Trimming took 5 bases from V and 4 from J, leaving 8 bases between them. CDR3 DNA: TGCGCCAGCAGCTCCCGGAGTAATGAAAAACTGTTTTTT. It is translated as CASSSRSNEKLFF.

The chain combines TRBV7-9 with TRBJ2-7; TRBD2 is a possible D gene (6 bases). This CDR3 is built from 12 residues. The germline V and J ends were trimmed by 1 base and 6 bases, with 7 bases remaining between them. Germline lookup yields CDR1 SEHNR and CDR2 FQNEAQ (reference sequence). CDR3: CASSLGRAEQYV. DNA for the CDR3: TGTGCCAGCAGCTTAGGGAGGGCCGAGCAGTACGTC.

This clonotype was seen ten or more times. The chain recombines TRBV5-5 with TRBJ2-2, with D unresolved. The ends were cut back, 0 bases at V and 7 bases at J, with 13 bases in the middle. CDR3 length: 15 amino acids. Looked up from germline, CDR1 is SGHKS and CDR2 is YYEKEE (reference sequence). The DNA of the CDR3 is TGTGCCAGCAGCTTGGAGTCTTTCTACTTCGGGGAGCTGTTTTTT. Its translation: CASSLESFYFGELFF.

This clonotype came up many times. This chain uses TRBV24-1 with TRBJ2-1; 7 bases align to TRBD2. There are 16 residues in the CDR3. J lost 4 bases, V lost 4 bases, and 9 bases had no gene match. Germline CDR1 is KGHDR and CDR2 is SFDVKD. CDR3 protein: CATSDLGGRAYNEQFF. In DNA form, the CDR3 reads TGTGCCACCAGTGACCTGGGCGGGAGAGCTTACAATGAGCAGTTCTTC.

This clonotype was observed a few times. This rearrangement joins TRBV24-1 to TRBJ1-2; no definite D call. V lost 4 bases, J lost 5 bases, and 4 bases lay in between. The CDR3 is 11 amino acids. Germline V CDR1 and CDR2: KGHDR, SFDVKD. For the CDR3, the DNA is TGTGCCACCAGTGACGCTTATGGCTACACCTTC. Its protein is CATSDAYGYTF.

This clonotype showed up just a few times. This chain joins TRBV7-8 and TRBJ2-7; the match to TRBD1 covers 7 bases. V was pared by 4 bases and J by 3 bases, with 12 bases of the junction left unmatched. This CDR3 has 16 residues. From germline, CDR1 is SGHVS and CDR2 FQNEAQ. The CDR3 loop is CASSSLTGTDIYEQYF. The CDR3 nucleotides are TGTGCCAGCAGCTCGCTAACCGGGACAGACATCTACGAGCAGTACTTC.

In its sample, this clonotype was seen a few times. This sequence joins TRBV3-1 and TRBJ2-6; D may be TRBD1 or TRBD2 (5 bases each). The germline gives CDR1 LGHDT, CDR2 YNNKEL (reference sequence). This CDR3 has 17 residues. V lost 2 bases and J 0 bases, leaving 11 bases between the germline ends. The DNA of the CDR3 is TGTGCCAGCAGCCAAACAGGTGGACTCTCTGGGGCCAACGTCCTGACTTTC. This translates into CASSQTGGLSGANVLTF.

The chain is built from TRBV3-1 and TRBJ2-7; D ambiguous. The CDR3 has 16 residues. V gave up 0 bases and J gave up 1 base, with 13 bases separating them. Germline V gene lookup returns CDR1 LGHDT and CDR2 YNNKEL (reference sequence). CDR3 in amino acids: CASSQEDGCRSYEQYV. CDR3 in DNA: TGTGCCAGCAGCCAAGAGGACGGGTGTCGGTCCTACGAGCAGTACGTC.

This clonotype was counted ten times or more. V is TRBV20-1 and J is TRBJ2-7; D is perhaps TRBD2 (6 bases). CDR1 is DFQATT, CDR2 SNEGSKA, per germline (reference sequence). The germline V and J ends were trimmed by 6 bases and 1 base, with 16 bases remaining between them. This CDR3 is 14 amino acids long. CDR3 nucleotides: TGCAGTGCCACGGGACCGAGCGGGTCCTACGAGCAGTACTTC. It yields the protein CSATGPSGSYEQYF.

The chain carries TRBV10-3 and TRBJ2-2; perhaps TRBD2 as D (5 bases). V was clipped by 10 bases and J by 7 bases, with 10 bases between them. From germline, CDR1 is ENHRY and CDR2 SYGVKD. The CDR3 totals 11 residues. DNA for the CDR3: TGTGCCACGACCGGGGTCGGGGAGCTGTTTTTT. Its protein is CATTGVGELFF.

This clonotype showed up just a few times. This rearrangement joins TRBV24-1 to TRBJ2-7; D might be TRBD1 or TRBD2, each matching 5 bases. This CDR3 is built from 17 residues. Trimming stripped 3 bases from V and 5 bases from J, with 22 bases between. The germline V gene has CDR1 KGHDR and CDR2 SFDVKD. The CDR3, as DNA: TGTGCCACCAGTGATCCAAACGGGACCCCGGAGTCCCACGAGCAGTACGTC. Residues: CATSDPNGTPESHEQYV.

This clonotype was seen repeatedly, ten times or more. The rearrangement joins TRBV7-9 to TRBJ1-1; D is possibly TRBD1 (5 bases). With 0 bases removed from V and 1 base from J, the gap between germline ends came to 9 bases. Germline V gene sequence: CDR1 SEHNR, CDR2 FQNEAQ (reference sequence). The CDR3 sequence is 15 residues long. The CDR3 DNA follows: TGTGCCAGCAGCTTAGCGGGGACTGAGAACACTGAAGCTTTCTTT. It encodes CASSLAGTENTEAFF.

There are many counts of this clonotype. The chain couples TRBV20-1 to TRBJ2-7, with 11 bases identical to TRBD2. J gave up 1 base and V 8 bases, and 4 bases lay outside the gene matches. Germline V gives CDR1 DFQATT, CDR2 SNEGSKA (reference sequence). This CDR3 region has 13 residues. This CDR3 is CSQIAGGSYEQYF. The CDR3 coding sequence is TGCAGTCAAATAGCGGGAGGGTCCTACGAGCAGTACTTC.

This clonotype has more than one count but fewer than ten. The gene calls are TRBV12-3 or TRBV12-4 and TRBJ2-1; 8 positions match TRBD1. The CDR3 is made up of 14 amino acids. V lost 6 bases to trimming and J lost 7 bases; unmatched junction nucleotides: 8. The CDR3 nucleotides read TGTGCCAGCAGCCTATCGACAGGGGTTAATGAGCAGTTCTTC. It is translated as CASSLSTGVNEQFF.

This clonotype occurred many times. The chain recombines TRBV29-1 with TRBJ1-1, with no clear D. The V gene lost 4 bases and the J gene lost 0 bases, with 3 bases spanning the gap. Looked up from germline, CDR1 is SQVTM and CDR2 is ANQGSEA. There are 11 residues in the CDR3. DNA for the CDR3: TGCAGCGTTGGTGTGAACACTGAAGCTTTCTTT. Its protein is CSVGVNTEAFF.

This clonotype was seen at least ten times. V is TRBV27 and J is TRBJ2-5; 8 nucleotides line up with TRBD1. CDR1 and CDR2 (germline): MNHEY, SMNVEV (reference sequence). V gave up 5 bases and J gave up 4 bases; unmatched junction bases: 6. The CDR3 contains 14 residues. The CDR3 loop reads CASSPGQAGETQYF. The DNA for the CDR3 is TGTGCCAGCAGTCCGGGACAGGCGGGAGAGACCCAGTACTTC.